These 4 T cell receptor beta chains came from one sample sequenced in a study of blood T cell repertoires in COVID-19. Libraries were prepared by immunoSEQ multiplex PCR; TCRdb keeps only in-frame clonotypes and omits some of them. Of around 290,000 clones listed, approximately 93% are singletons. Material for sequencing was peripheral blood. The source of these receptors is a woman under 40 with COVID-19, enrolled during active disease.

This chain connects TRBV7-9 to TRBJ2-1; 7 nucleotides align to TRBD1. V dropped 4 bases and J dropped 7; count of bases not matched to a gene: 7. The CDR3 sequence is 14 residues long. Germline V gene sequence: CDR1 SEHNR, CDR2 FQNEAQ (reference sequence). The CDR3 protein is CASSSYRGGNEQFF. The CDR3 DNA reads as TGTGCCAGCAGCTCCTACAGGGGTGGTAATGAGCAGTTCTTC. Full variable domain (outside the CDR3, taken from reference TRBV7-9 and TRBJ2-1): DTGVSQNPRHKITKRGQNVTFRCDPISEHNRLYWYRQTLGQGPEFLTYFQNEAQLEKSRLLSDRFSAERPKGSFSTLEIQRTEQGDSAMYLCASSSYRGGNEQFFGPGTRLTVL.

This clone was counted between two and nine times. CDR3 in amino acids: CASSPNAGTGELFF. DNA of the CDR3: TGTGCCAGCAGTCCCAATGCGGGGACCGGGGAGCTGTTTTTT. The chain couples TRBV5-6 to TRBJ2-2; D may be TRBD2 (6 bases). The CDR3 runs to 14 residues. CDR1 and CDR2 from the germline V gene are SGHDT and YYEEEE. The V end lost 5 bases, the J end lost 5 bases, and 13 bases lay between the germline ends. Full variable domain (rest looked up from reference TRBV5-6 and TRBJ2-2): DAGVTQSPTHLIKTRGQQVTLRCSPKSGHDTVSWYQQALGQGPQFIFQYYEEEERQRGNFPDRFSGHQFPNYSSELNVNALLLGDSALYLCASSPNAGTGELFFGEGSRLTVL.

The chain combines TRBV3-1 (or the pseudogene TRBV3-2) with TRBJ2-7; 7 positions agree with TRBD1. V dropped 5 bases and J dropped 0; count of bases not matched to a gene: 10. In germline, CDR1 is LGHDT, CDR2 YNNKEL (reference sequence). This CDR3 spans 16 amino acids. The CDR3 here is CASSVGRDRRSYEQYF. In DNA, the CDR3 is TGTGCCAGCAGCGTTGGCCGGGACAGACGCTCCTACGAGCAGTACTTC.

The CDR3 spells CASSWGSREGPEAFF. The CDR3, as DNA: TGTGCCAGTAGTTGGGGTTCCAGGGAGGGACCTGAAGCTTTCTTT. This chain links TRBV19 with TRBJ1-1, with D possibly being TRBD1 (5 bases). This CDR3 contains 15 residues. From germline, CDR1 is LNHDA and CDR2 SQIVND (reference sequence). Trimming cost V 5 bases and J 6 bases, with 19 bases left between them.